The 7 T cell receptor beta chains below all came from one sample that was sequenced in a study of blood T cell repertoires in COVID-19. The method was immunoSEQ multiplex PCR; TCRdb's version includes in-frame clones alone and lacks a portion of them. Seen here are around 300,000 clones, 88% observed once, and the top ten hold under 3.5%. The sequenced sample consisted of PBMCs or T cells enriched from blood (not recorded which). The origin of the receptors is a woman aged 45-60 years who had recovered from COVID-19.

The rearrangement joins TRBV27 to TRBJ1-1, with D maybe TRBD1 (5 bases). V shed 4 bases and J shed 4 bases, with 22 bases lying between them. Germline V lookup: CDR1 MNHEY, CDR2 SMNVEV (reference sequence). The CDR3 is 17 amino acids. CDR3 amino acids: CASSWVRAGMRGTEAFF. The CDR3 region has the DNA TGTGCCAGCAGTTGGGTCAGGGCGGGGATGCGGGGCACTGAAGCTTTCTTT.

This clone was detected a few times. This chain links TRBV7-6 with TRBJ1-6, with D unclear. This CDR3 is built from 14 residues. Deletions cut 5 bases from V and 4 bases from J, with 9 bases between. Germline V lookup: CDR1 SGHVS, CDR2 FNYEAQ. In nucleotides, the CDR3 is TGTGCCAGCAGCAACCGAGGATATAATTCACCCCTCCACTTT. The encoded protein is CASSNRGYNSPLHF.

DNA of the CDR3: TGCGCCAGCAGCCAAGGGTCAGGCGGGATGAACACTGAAGCTTTCTTT. Its translation: CASSQGSGGMNTEAFF. The gene calls are TRBV5-1 and TRBJ1-1; no reliable D call. This CDR3 comprises 16 residues. With 4 bases removed from V and 0 bases from J, the gap between germline ends came to 16 bases. CDR1 SGHRS and CDR2 YFSETQ come from the germline V gene.

In DNA, the CDR3 is TGTGCCAGCTCACCCCCAAACAGGGAATTGAGAAACAATGAGCAGTTCTTC. Its protein product is CASSPPNRELRNNEQFF. The chain is built from TRBV18 and TRBJ2-1, with a weak D call TRBD1 (6 bases). The V gene's germline CDR1 is KGHSH and CDR2 LQKENI. Between the trimmed V and J ends, which lost 3 bases and 5 bases, there was a span of 20 bases. There are 17 residues in the CDR3.

V and J are TRBV7-6 and TRBJ2-3, with 11 bases aligning to TRBD2. This CDR3 has 19 amino acids. V lost 0 bases, J lost 1 base, and 9 bases stayed unmatched. CDR1 and CDR2 (germline): SGHVS, FNYEAQ. The CDR3 loop is CASSLALAGVRSGTDTQYF. The DNA of the CDR3 is TGTGCCAGCAGCTTAGCACTAGCGGGAGTTCGGTCTGGCACAGATACGCAGTATTTT.

This rearrangement joins TRBV11-2 to TRBJ2-1, with 10 bases fitting TRBD2. Unmatched junction bases numbered 5, after V lost 1 base and J lost 8 bases. Germline V gives CDR1 SGHAT, CDR2 FQNNGV. CDR3 length equals 15 residues. The CDR3 nucleotides are TGTGCCAGCAGCTTAGGGGTAGCGGGAGGTGATGAGCAGTTCTTC. This codes for CASSLGVAGGDEQFF.

V gene TRBV5-1 combines with J gene TRBJ2-2, with D perhaps TRBD1 (6 bases). This CDR3 region has 16 residues. CDR1 is SGHRS, CDR2 YFSETQ, per germline. The V gene lost 4 bases and the J gene lost 4 bases, with 17 bases spanning the gap. The CDR3, as DNA: TGCGCCAGCAGCGAGGCAACAGGGTTTGGCACCGGGGAGCTGTTTTTT. Its translation is CASSEATGFGTGELFF.